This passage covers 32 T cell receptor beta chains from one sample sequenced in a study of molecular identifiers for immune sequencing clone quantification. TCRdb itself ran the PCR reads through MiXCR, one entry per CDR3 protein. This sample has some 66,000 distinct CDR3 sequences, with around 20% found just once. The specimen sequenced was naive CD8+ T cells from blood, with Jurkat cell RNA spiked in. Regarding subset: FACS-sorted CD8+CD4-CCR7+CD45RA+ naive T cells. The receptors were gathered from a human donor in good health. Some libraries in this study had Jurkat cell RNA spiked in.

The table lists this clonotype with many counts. CDR3: CATSERNPGADYNEQFF. The CDR3 DNA is TGTGCCACCAGTGAGCGAAATCCAGGGGCCGACTACAATGAGCAGTTCTTC. V gene TRBV24-1 combines with J gene TRBJ2-1, with D perhaps matching TRBD1 (6 bases). V was cut by 4 bases and J by 3 bases, with 18 bases left in between. The germline CDR1 and CDR2 sequences are KGHDR and SFDVKD. This CDR3 has 17 amino acids.

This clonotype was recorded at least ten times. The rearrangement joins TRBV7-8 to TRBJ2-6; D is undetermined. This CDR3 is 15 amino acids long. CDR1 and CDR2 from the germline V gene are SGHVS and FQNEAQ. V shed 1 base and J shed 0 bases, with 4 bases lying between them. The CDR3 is CASSLGVSGANVLTF. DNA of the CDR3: TGTGCCAGCAGCTTAGGGGTCTCTGGGGCCAACGTCCTGACTTTC.

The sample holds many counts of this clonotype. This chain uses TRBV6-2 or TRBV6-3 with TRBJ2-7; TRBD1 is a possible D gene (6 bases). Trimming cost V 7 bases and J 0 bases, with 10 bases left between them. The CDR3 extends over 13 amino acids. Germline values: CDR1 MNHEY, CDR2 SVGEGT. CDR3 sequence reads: CASTRDISYEQYF. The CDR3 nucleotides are TGTGCCAGCACTCGGGACATCTCCTACGAGCAGTACTTC.

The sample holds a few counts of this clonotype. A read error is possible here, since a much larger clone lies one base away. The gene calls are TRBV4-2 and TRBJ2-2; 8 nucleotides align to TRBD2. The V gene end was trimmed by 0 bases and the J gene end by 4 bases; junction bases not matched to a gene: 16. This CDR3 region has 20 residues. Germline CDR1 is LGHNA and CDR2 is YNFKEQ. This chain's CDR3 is CASSQELSGRVPGGTGELFF. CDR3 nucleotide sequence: TGTGCCAGCAGCCAAGAGTTGAGCGGGAGAGTGCCTGGAGGCACCGGGGAGCTGTTTTTT.

The CDR3 DNA reads TGTGCCAGCAGTTCCGCCCGTGGGGCCACCGAGCAGTACTTC. Its protein is CASSSARGATEQYF. The V gene is TRBV6-6, the J gene TRBJ2-7; tentative D call: TRBD1 (5 bases). Trimming removed 4 bases from V and 6 bases from J, with 16 bases in between. Per the germline V gene, CDR1 is MNHNY and CDR2 is SVGAGI (reference sequence). The CDR3 is 14 residues long.

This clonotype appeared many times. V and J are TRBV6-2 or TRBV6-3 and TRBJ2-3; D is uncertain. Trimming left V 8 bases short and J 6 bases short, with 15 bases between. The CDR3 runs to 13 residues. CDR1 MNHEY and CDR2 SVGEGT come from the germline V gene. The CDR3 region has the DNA TGTGCCAGCGGAGCCAGCAACGTGGATACGCAGTATTTT. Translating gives CASGASNVDTQYF.

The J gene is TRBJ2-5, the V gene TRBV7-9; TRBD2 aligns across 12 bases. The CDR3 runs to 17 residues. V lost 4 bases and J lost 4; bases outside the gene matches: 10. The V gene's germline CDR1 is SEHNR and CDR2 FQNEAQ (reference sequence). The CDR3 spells CASSSTRLAGEGETQYF. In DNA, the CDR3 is TGTGCCAGCAGCTCCACCCGACTAGCGGGAGAGGGAGAGACCCAGTACTTC.

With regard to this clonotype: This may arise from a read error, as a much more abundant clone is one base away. CDR3 nucleotides: TGTGCCAGCAGGAAGCCGGGAGCCCTGGTAGATGAGCAGTTCTTC. Its translation is CASRKPGALVDEQFF. The chain uses TRBV2 and TRBJ2-1; a possible D gene is TRBD2 (6 bases). Germline V lookup: CDR1 SNHLY, CDR2 FYNNEI. The CDR3 contains 15 residues. V lost 6 bases to trimming and J lost 8 bases, with 20 bases between them.

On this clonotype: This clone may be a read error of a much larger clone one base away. The CDR3 protein is CACSLTGTVEAFF. The CDR3 nucleotides read TGTGCCTGCAGTTTAACCGGGACCGTAGAAGCTTTCTTT. The chain is built from TRBV27 and TRBJ1-1; maybe TRBD1 (5 bases). Per germline, CDR1 MNHEY and CDR2 SMNVEV (reference sequence). The CDR3 is made up of 13 amino acids.

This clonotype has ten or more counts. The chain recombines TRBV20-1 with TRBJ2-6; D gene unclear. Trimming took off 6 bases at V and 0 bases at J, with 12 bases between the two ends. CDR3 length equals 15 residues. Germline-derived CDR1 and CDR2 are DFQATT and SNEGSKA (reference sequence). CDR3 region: CSARNFHSGANVLTF. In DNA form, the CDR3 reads TGCAGTGCCAGAAACTTTCACTCTGGGGCCAACGTCCTGACTTTC.

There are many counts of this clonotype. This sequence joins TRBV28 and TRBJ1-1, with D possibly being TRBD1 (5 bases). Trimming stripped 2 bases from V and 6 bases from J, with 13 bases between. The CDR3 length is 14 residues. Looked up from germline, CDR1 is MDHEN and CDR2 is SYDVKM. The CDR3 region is CASSLPYRTPEAFF. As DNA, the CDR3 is TGTGCCAGCAGTTTACCCTACAGGACTCCTGAAGCTTTCTTT.

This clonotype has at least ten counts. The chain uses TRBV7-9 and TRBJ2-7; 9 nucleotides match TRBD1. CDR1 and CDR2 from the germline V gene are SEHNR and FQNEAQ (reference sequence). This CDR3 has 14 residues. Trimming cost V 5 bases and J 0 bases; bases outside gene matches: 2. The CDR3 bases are TGTGCCAGCAGCGGACAGGGGCTCTCCTACGAGCAGTACTTC. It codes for CASSGQGLSYEQYF.

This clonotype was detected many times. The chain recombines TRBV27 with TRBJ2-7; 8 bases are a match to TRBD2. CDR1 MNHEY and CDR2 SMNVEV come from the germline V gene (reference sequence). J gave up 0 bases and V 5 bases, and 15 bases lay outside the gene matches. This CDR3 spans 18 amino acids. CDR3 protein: CASSTLREALGRSYEQYF. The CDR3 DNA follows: TGTGCCAGCAGTACCCTGCGGGAGGCCCTCGGACGCTCCTACGAGCAGTACTTC.

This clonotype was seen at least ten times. The CDR3 region is CASSNGTRSDTQYF. Here the CDR3 DNA reads TGTGCCAGCAGTAACGGGACTAGATCAGATACGCAGTATTTT. The chain recombines TRBV6-2 or TRBV6-3 with TRBJ2-3, with TRBD2 matching over 8 bases. Germline V CDR1 and CDR2: MNHEY, SVGEGT. V gave up 5 bases and J gave up 4 bases; unmatched junction bases: 5. This CDR3 has 14 amino acids.

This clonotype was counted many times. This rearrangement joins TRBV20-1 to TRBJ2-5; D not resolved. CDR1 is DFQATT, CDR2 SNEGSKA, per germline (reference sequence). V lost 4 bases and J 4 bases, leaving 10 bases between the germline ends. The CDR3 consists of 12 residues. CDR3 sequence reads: CSAMGWGETQYF. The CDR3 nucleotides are TGCAGTGCTATGGGTTGGGGAGAGACCCAGTACTTC.

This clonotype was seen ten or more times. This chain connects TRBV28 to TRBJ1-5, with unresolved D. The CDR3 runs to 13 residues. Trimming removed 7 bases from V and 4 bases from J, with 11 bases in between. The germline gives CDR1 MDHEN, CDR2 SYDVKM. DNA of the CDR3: TGTGCCAGCAATATCAGCCCGAATCAGCCCCAGCATTTT. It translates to CASNISPNQPQHF.

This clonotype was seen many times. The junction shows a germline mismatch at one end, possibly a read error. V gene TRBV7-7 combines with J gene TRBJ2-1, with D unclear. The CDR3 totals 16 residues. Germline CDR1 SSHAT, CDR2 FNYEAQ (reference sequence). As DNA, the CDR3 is TGTGCTAGCAGCTTAGTCTGGGCGAGCTCCTACAATGAGCAGTTCTTC. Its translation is CASSLVWASSYNEQFF. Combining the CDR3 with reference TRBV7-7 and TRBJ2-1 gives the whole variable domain GAGVSQSPRYKVTKRGQDVTLRCDPISSHATLYWYQQALGQGPEFLTYFNYEAQPDKSGLPSDRFSAERPEGSISTLTIQRTEQRDSAMYRCASSLVWASSYNEQFFGPGTRLTVL.

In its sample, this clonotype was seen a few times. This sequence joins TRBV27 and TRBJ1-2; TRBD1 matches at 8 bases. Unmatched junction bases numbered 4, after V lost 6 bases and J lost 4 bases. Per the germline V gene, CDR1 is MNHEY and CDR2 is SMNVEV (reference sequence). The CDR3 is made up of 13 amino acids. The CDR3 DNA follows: TGTGCCAGCAGCCTACAGGGGGTCTATGGCTACACCTTC. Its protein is CASSLQGVYGYTF.

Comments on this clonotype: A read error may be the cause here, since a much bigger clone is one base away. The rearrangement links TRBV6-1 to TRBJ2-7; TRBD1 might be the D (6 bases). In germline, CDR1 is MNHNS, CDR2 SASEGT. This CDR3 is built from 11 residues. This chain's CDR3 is CASNTGIERYF. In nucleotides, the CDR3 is TGTGCCAGCAATACAGGGATAGAGCGGTACTTC.

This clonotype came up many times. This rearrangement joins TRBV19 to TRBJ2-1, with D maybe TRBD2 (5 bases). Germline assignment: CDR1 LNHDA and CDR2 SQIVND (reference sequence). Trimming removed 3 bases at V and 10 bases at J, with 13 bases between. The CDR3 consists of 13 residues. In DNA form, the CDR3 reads TGTGCCAGTAGTATTAGCCCAGGCGGGGAGCAGTTCTTC. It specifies CASSISPGGEQFF.

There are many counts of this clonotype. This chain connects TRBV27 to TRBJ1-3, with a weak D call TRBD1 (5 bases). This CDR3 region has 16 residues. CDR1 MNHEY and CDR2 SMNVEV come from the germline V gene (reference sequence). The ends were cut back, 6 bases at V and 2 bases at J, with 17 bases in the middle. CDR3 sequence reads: CASSPKAAGAGNTIYF. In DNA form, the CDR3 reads TGTGCCAGCAGCCCAAAGGCCGCGGGGGCTGGAAACACCATATATTTT.

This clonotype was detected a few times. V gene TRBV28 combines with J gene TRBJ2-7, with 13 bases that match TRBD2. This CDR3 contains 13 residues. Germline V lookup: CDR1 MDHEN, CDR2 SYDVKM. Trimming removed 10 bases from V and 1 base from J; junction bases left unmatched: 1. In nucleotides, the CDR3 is TGTGCCACGGGACTAGCGGGATCCTACGAGCAGTACTTC. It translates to CATGLAGSYEQYF.

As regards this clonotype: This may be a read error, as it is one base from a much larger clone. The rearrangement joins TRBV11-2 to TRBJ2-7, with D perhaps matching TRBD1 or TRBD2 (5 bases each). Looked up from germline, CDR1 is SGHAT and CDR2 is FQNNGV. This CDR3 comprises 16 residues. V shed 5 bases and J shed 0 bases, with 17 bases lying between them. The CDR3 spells CASSRGLGPYSYEQYF. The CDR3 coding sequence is TGTGCCAGCAGCCGCGGCCTGGGACCCTACTCCTACGAGCAGTACTTC.

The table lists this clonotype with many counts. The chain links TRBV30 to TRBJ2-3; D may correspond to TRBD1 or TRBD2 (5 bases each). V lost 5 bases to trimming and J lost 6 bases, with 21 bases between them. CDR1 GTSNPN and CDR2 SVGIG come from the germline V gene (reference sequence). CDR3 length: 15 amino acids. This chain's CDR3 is CAWVGRRGSLDTQYF. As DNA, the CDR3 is TGTGCCTGGGTCGGACGACGGGGCTCACTGGATACGCAGTATTTT.

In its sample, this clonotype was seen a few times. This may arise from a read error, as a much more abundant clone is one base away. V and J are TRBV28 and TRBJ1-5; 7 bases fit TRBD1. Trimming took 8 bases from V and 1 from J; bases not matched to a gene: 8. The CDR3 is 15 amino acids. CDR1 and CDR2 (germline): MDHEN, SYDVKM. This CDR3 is CASRRQGGSNQPQHF. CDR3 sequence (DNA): TGTGCCAGCCGGAGACAGGGAGGGAGCAATCAGCCCCAGCATTTT.

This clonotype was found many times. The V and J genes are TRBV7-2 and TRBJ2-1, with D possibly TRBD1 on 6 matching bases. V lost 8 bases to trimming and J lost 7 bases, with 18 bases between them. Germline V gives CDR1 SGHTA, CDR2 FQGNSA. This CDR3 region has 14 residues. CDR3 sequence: CASEVVQGWNEQFF. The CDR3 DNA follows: TGTGCCAGCGAGGTTGTACAGGGATGGAATGAGCAGTTCTTC.

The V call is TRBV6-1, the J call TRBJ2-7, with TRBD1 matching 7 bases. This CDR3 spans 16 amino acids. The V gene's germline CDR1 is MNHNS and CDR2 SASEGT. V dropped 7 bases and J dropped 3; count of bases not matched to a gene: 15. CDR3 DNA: TGTGCCAGCACTGCCTCCTCCGCCGGGGACAGCTACGAGCAGTACTTC. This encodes CASTASSAGDSYEQYF.

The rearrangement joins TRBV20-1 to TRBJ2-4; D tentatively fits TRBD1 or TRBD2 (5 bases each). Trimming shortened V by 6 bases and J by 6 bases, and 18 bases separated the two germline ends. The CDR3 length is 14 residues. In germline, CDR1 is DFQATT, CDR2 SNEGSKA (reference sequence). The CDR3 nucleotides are TGCAGTGCAACCCGGACTGGAAGGGGAAACATTCAGTACTTC. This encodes CSATRTGRGNIQYF.

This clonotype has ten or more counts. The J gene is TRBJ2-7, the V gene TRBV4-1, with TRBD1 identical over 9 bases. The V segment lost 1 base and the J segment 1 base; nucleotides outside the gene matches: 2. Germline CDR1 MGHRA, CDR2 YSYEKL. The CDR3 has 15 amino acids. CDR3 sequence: CASSQAGQGSYEQYF. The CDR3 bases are TGCGCCAGCAGCCAAGCGGGACAGGGTTCCTACGAGCAGTACTTC.

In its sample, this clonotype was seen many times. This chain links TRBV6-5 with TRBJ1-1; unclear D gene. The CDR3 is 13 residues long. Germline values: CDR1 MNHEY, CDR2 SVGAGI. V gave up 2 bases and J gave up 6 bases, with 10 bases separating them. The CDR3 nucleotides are TGTGCCAGCAGTTACCCTCCCCCTTCTGAAGCTTTCTTT. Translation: CASSYPPPSEAFF.

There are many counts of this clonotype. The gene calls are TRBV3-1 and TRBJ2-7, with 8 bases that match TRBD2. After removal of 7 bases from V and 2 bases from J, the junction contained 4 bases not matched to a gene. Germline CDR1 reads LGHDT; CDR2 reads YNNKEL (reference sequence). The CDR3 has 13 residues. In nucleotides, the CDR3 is TGTGCCAGCACCCTAGCGGGTGCCTACGAGCAGTACTTC. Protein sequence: CASTLAGAYEQYF.

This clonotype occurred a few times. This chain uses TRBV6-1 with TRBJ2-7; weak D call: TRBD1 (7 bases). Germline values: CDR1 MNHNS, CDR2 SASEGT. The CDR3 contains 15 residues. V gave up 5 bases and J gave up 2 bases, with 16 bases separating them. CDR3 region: CASSSRQGGPYEQYF. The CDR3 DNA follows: TGTGCCAGCAGTTCCCGCCAGGGGGGCCCCTACGAGCAGTACTTC.